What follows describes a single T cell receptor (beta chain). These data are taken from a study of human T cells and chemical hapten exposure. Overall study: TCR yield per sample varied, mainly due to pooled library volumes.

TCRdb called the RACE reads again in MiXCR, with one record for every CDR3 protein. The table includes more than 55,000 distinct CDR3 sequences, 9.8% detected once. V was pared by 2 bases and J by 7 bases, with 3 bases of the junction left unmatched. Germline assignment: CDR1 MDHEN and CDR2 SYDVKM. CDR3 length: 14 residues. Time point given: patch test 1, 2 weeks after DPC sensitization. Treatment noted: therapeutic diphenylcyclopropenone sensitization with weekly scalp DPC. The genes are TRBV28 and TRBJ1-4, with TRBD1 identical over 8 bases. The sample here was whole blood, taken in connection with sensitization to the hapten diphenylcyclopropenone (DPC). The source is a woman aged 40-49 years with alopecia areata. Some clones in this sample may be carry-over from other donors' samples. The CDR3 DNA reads TGTGCCAGCAGTTTACAGGGGGCGGTTGAAAAACTGTTTTTT. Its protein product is CASSLQGAVEKLFF. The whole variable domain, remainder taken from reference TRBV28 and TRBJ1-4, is DVKVTQSSRYLVKRTGEKVFLECVQDMDHENMFWYRQDPGLGLRLIYFSYDVKMKEKGDIPEGYSVSREKKERFSLILESASTNQTSMYLCASSLQGAVEKLFFGSGTQLSVL.